These 19 T cell receptor beta chains originate from one sample sequenced in a study of cytomegalovirus exposure and HLA in healthy donors. Both 60 Vbeta primers and 13 Jbeta primers went into the PCR. The repertoire was sequenced with immunoSEQ multiplex PCR; TCRdb's copy has only in-frame clones and lacks some. The sample shows some 150,000 clones, about two thirds of them seen only once. The sample was PBMCs. All receptors come from a woman in her sixties in good health and CMV-seropositive.

The chain links TRBV27 to TRBJ1-2; tentative D call: TRBD1 (6 bases). Trimming shortened V by 5 bases and J by 7 bases, and 14 bases separated the two germline ends. The CDR3 totals 13 residues. CDR1 MNHEY and CDR2 SMNVEV come from the germline V gene (reference sequence). As DNA, the CDR3 is TGTGCCAGCAGTCCCGCCGTGGGGGCTGGCTACACCTTC. Translated, it gives CASSPAVGAGYTF.

CDR3 coding DNA: TGCAGCGTTGCGGACAGGTGGAGTGGCTACACCTTC. Its protein product is CSVADRWSGYTF. The chain has TRBV29-1 and TRBJ1-2, with 7 bases lining up with TRBD1. From germline, CDR1 is SQVTM and CDR2 ANQGSEA. CDR3 size: 12 residues. V was pared by 4 bases and J by 7 bases, with 6 bases of the junction left unmatched. The full variable domain, in which reference TRBV29-1 and TRBJ1-2 provide the parts outside the CDR3, is SAVISQKPSRDICQRGTSLTIQCQVDSQVTMMFWYRQQPGQSLTLIATANQGSEATYESGFVIDKFPISRPNLTFSTLTVSNMSPEDSSIYLCSVADRWSGYTFGSGTRLTVV.

This chain joins TRBV29-1 and TRBJ2-3, with D hard to call. The CDR3 consists of 14 residues. CDR1 and CDR2 from the germline V gene are SQVTM and ANQGSEA. V lost 3 bases, J lost 5 bases, and 15 bases lay in between. The CDR3 is CSVERRRGEDTQYF. The CDR3 region has the DNA TGCAGCGTTGAGAGACGGCGAGGTGAAGATACGCAGTATTTT.

In the case of this clone: The sample has other DNA sequences that encode this CDR3 too. The chain uses TRBV5-1 and TRBJ1-4, with a tentative D call TRBD1 (6 bases). Germline CDR1 SGHRS, CDR2 YFSETQ. V lost 2 bases, J lost 0 bases, and 8 bases lay in between. The CDR3 loop spans 15 amino acids. CDR3 sequence: CASSLTGTTNEKLFF. Written as DNA, the CDR3 is TGCGCCAGCAGCTTAACAGGGACAACTAATGAAAAACTGTTTTTT.

The rearrangement links TRBV6-1 to TRBJ2-1; 9 nucleotides align to TRBD2. The CDR3 length is 16 residues. Germline CDR1 MNHNS, CDR2 SASEGT. Trimming took 4 bases from V and 7 from J; bases not matched to a gene: 11. CDR3 sequence reads: CASSARVSGSSNEQFF. For the CDR3, the DNA is TGTGCCAGCAGTGCCAGGGTTAGCGGGAGTTCAAATGAGCAGTTCTTC.

The rearrangement joins TRBV4-2 to TRBJ1-2; D gene unclear. The V gene lost 4 bases and the J gene lost 9 bases, with 21 bases spanning the gap. CDR1 and CDR2 (germline): LGHNA, YNFKEQ. The CDR3 consists of 15 residues. The CDR3, as DNA: TGTGCCAGCAGCCCCTCAGGTGGGTCCTCTGGAAGCTACACCTTC. Translated: CASSPSGGSSGSYTF.

The V gene is TRBV6-5, the J gene TRBJ1-2; D uncertain. The CDR3 is made up of 13 amino acids. Per the germline V gene, CDR1 is MNHEY and CDR2 is SVGAGI. V was clipped by 4 bases and J by 0 bases, with 6 bases between them. CDR3 region: CASSLAPNYGYTF. DNA of the CDR3: TGTGCCAGCAGTTTGGCCCCTAACTATGGCTACACCTTC.

This clone was found a few times. The chain carries TRBV28 and TRBJ1-2; a weak D match, TRBD1 (6 bases). The CDR3 covers 14 residues. V was trimmed by 8 bases and J by 4 bases, leaving 17 bases between them. Germline V CDR1 and CDR2: MDHEN, SYDVKM. The CDR3 reads CASANGGAVYGYTF. In DNA, the CDR3 is TGTGCCAGCGCTAATGGGGGGGCTGTCTATGGCTACACCTTC.

The CDR3 DNA reads as TGTGCCAGCAGTTATACCAGGAACACTGAAGCTTTCTTT. It yields the protein CASSYTRNTEAFF. This chain uses TRBV6-5 with TRBJ1-1; D is undetermined. Deletions cut 3 bases from V and 1 base from J, with 6 bases between. CDR3 length: 13 amino acids. Germline lookup yields CDR1 MNHEY and CDR2 SVGAGI.

The chain uses TRBV4-1 and TRBJ1-1; no definite D call. The CDR3 contains 15 residues. Germline CDR1 is MGHRA and CDR2 is YSYEKL. Trimming removed 0 bases from V and 1 base from J, with 9 bases in between. The CDR3 sequence: CASSQDPGRNTEAFF. DNA of the CDR3: TGCGCCAGCAGCCAAGATCCGGGGAGGAACACTGAAGCTTTCTTT.

V is TRBV19 and J is TRBJ2-1; 7 nucleotides align to TRBD2. CDR1 LNHDA and CDR2 SQIVND come from the germline V gene (reference sequence). With 6 bases clipped from V and 4 bases from J, the junction kept 9 bases outside the gene matches. The CDR3 has 15 residues. The CDR3 coding sequence is TGTGCCAGTAGGCCAACCCGGGACTATTACAATGAGCAGTTCTTC. Encoded protein: CASRPTRDYYNEQFF.

Remarks on this clone: Germline is not matched at one junction end, which may reflect a read error. This chain links TRBV6-1 with TRBJ1-2; D is possibly TRBD1 (6 bases). Germline CDR1 MNHNS, CDR2 SASEGT. The CDR3 loop spans 14 amino acids. The CDR3, as DNA: TGTGCCAGCAGCGAAGGGGGGCCCGGCTATGGCTACACCTTC. Amino acids: CASSEGGPGYGYTF.

There are a few counts of this clone. The V and J genes are TRBV29-1 and TRBJ1-3; no firm D call. This CDR3 has 12 amino acids. Between the trimmed V and J ends, which lost 0 bases and 7 bases, there was a span of 7 bases. CDR1 and CDR2 from the germline V gene are SQVTM and ANQGSEA. The CDR3 bases are TGCAGCGTTGAAGATGGAGGGAACACCATATATTTT. Its translation is CSVEDGGNTIYF.

This sequence joins TRBV4-1 and TRBJ2-7; 9 bases map to TRBD1. The germline CDR1 and CDR2 sequences are MGHRA and YSYEKL. The CDR3 length is 15 residues. V dropped 6 bases and J dropped 3; count of bases not matched to a gene: 9. The CDR3 DNA follows: TGCGCCAGCAGAACTACTTGGGACAGGGACTACGAGCAGTACTTC. The encoded protein is CASRTTWDRDYEQYF.

In nucleotides, the CDR3 is TGTGCCAGCAGCCAATCAAGACAGGGCCAGTACTTC. It yields the protein CASSQSRQGQYF. The V gene is TRBV14, the J gene TRBJ2-7; 7 positions agree with TRBD1. There are 12 residues in the CDR3. Trimming cost V 2 bases and J 10 bases; bases outside gene matches: 5. The V gene's germline CDR1 is SGHDN and CDR2 FVKESK.

This rearrangement joins TRBV4-1 to TRBJ2-1; 9 bases align to TRBD2. V dropped 3 bases and J dropped 0; count of bases not matched to a gene: 3. The CDR3 extends over 16 amino acids. CDR1 and CDR2 from the germline V gene are MGHRA and YSYEKL. Written as DNA, the CDR3 is TGCGCCAGCAGCCAGGTAGCGGGGGTCTCCTACAATGAGCAGTTCTTC. Translated: CASSQVAGVSYNEQFF.

The chain carries TRBV5-1 and TRBJ1-5; 7 bases align to TRBD1. The CDR3 sequence is 14 residues long. Germline CDR1 SGHRS, CDR2 YFSETQ. With 1 base clipped from V and 6 bases from J, the junction kept 4 bases outside the gene matches. CDR3 sequence: CASSLTGESQPQHF. The CDR3 DNA reads TGCGCCAGCAGCTTGACAGGGGAAAGTCAGCCCCAGCATTTT. The full variable domain, completed using reference TRBV5-1 and TRBJ1-5, is KAGVTQTPRYLIKTRGQQVTLSCSPISGHRSVSWYQQTPGQGLQFLFEYFSETQRNKGNFPGRFSGRQFSNSRSEMNVSTLELGDSALYLCASSLTGESQPQHFGDGTRLSIL.

CDR3 loop: CASSASGSNTGELFF. Written as DNA, the CDR3 is TGTGCCAGCAGCGCTAGCGGGTCGAACACCGGGGAGCTGTTTTTT. The chain links TRBV7-6 to TRBJ2-2; 8 bases line up with TRBD2. After removal of 5 bases from V and 0 bases from J, the junction contained 2 bases not matched to a gene. Per germline, CDR1 SGHVS and CDR2 FNYEAQ. This CDR3 is 15 amino acids long.

The chain links TRBV13 to TRBJ2-2; D might be TRBD2 (5 bases). V lost 5 bases, J lost 8 bases, and 18 bases lay in between. Germline V gives CDR1 PRHDT, CDR2 FYEKMQ (reference sequence). The CDR3 length is 15 residues. The CDR3 DNA reads TGTGCCAGCAGCCCGTACCGGGGATCGGGGGGGGAGCTGTTTTTT. It is translated as CASSPYRGSGGELFF.